This record concerns one TCR beta chain sequence. The authors' processing: Estimated nucleated cell counts came from reference gene primer amplification. TCRdb's table, derived via immunoSEQ multiplex PCR, lists solely in-frame clones and lacks some. The D gene and trimming were derived from the DNA, and the V and J assignments and clone size from that table. The data hold fewer than 450,000 clones, with about 90% observed a single time. This sample is drawn from a study of blood T cell repertoires in COVID-19. Participant-reported clinical history was the basis for cohort assignment. Two negative PCRs, clearance, or symptom resolution characterized the recovered Cohort 3 donors. Germline V gene lookup returns CDR1 MNHEY and CDR2 SVGEGT. Trimming cost V 7 bases and J 6 bases, with 18 bases left between them. This CDR3 is built from 14 residues.

The gene calls are TRBV6-2 or TRBV6-3 and TRBJ1-2; D not certain. The sequence came from a young man who had recovered from COVID-19. Sequenced: PBMCs or T cells enriched from blood (not recorded which). CDR3 protein: CASTPRSSRHGYTF. The CDR3 coding sequence is TGTGCCAGCACCCCGCGGTCGTCCCGACATGGCTACACCTTC.